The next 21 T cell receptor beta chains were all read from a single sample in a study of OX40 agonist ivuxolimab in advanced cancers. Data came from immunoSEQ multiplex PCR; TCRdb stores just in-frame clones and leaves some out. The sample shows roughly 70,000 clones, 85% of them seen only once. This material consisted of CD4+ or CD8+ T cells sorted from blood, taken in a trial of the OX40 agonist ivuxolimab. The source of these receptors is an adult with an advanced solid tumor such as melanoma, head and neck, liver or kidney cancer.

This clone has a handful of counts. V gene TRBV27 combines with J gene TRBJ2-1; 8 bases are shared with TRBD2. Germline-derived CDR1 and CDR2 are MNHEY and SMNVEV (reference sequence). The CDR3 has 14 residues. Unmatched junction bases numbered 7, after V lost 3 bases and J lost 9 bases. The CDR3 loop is CASSFNGRGGEQFF. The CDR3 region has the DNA TGTGCCAGCAGTTTTAACGGGAGGGGTGGTGAGCAGTTCTTC.

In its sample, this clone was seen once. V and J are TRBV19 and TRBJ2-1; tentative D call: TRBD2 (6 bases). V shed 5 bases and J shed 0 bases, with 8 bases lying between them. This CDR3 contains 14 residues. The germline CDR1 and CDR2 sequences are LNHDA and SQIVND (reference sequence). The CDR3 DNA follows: TGTGCCAGTAGTGGGAGGAGCTCCTACAATGAGCAGTTCTTC. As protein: CASSGRSSYNEQFF.

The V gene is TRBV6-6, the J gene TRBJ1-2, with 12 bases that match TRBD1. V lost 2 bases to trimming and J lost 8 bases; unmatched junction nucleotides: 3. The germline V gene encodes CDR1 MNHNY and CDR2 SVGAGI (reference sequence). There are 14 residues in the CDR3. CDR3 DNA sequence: TGTGCCAGCAGTTACCCGGGACAGGGGGCAGGCTACACCTTC. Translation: CASSYPGQGAGYTF.

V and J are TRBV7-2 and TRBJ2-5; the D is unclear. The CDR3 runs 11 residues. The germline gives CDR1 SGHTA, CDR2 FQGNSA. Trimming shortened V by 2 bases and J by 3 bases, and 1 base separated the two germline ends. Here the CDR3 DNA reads TGTGCCAGCAGCTTAAAAGAGACCCAGTACTTC. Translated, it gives CASSLKETQYF.

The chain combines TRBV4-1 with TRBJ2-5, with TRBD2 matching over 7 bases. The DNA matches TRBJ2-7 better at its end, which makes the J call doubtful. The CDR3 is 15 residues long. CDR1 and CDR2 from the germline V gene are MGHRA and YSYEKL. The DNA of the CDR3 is TGCGCCAGCAGCCAAGATCTGGGGGGGGCCTACGAGCAGTACTTC. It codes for CASSQDLGGAYEQYF.

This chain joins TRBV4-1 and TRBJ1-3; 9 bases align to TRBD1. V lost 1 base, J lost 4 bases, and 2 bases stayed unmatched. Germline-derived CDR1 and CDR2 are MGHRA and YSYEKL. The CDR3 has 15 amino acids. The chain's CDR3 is CASSQGDRAGNTIYF. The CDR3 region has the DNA TGCGCCAGCAGCCAAGGGGACAGGGCCGGAAACACCATATATTTT.

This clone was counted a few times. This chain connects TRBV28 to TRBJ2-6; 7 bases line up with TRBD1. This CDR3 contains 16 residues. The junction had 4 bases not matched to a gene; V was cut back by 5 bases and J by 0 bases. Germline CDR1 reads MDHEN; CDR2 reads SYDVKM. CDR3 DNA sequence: TGTGCCAGCAGTCCCCAGGGGGTCTCTGGGGCCAACGTCCTGACTTTC. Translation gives CASSPQGVSGANVLTF.

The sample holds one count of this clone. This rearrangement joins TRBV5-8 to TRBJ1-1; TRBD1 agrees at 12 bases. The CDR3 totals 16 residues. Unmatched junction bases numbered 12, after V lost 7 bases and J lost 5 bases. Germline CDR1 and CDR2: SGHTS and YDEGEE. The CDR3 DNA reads TGTGCCAGCCGGCGAAGGGGACAGGGGGCGTATACTGAAGCTTTCTTT. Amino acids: CASRRRGQGAYTEAFF.

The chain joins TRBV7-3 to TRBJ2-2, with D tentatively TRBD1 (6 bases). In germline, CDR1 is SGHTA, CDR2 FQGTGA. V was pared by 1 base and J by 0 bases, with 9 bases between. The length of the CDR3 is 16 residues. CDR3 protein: CASSLSTGTNTGELFF. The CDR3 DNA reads TGTGCCAGCAGCTTAAGTACAGGGACGAACACCGGGGAGCTGTTTTTT.

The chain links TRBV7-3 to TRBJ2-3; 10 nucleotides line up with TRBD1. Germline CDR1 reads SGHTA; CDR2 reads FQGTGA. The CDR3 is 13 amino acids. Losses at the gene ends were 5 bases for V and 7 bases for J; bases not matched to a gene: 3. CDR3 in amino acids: CASSSDRGHTQYF. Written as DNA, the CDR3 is TGTGCCAGCAGCAGTGACAGGGGGCATACGCAGTATTTT.

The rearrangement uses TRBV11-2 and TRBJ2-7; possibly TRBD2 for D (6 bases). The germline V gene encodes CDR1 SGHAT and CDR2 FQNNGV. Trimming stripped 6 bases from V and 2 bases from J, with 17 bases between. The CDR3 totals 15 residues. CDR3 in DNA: TGTGCCAGCAGACGTCCGGGAGAAAGGGCCTACGAGCAGTACTTC. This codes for CASRRPGERAYEQYF.

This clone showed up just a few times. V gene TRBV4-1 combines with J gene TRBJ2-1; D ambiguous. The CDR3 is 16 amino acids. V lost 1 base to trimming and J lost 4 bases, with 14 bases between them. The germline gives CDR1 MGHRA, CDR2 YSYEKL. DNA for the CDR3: TGCGCCAGCAGCCAAGTGGACCTCATCTCTTACAATGAGCAGTTCTTC. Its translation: CASSQVDLISYNEQFF.

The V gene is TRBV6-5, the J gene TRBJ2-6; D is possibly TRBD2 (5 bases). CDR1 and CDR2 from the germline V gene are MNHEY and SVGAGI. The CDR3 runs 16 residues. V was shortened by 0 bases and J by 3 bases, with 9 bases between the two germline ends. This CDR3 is CASSYSSGFGANVLTF. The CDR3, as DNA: TGTGCCAGCAGTTACTCTTCGGGGTTTGGGGCCAACGTCCTGACTTTC.

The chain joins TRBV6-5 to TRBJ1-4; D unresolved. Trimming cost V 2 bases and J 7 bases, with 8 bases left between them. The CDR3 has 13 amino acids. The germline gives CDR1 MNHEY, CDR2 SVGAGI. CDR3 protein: CASSYPVGEKLFF. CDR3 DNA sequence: TGTGCCAGCAGTTACCCAGTTGGTGAAAAACTGTTTTTT.

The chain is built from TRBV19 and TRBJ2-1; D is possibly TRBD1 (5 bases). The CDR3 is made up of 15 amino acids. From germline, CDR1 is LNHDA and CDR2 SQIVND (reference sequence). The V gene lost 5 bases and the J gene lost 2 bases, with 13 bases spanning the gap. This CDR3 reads CASSPRAVTYNEQFF. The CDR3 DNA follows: TGTGCCAGTAGTCCCAGGGCGGTGACCTACAATGAGCAGTTCTTC.

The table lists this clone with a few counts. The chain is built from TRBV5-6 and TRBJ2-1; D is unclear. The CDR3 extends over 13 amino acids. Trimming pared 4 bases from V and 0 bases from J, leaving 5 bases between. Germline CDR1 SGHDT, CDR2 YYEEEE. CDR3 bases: TGTGCCAGCAGCACGAGCTCCTACAATGAGCAGTTCTTC. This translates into CASSTSSYNEQFF.

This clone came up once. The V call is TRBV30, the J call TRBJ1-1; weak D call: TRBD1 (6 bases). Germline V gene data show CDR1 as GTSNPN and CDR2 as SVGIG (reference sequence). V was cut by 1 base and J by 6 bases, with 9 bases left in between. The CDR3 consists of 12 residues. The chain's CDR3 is CAWSAGGPEAFF. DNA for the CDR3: TGTGCCTGGAGTGCTGGGGGCCCTGAAGCTTTCTTT.

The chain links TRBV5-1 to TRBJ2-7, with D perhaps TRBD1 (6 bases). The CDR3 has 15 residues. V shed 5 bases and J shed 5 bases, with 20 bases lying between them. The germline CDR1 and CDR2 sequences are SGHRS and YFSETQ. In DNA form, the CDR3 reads TGCGCCAGCAGACAGGGCAGTGAAAAAGGGAACGAGCAGTACTTC. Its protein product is CASRQGSEKGNEQYF. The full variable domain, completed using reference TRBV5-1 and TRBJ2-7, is KAGVTQTPRYLIKTRGQQVTLSCSPISGHRSVSWYQQTPGQGLQFLFEYFSETQRNKGNFPGRFSGRQFSNSRSEMNVSTLELGDSALYLCASRQGSEKGNEQYFGPGTRLTVT.

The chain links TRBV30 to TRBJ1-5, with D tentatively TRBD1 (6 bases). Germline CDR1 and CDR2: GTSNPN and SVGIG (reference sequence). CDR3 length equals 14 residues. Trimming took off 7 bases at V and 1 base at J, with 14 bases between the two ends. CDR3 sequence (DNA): TGTGCCTCGGGCGGGGGCCGGAGCAATCAGCCCCAGCATTTT. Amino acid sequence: CASGGGRSNQPQHF.

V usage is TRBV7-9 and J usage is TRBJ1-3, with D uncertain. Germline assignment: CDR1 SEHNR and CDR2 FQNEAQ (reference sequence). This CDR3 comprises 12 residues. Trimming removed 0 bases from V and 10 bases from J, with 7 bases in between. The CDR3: CASSLAPFTIYF. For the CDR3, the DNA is TGTGCCAGCAGCTTAGCACCCTTTACCATATATTTT.

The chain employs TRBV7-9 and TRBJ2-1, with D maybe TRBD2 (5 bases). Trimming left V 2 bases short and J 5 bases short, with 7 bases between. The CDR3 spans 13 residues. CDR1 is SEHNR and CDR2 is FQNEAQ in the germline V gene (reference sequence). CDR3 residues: CASSLWGDNEQFF. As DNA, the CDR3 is TGTGCCAGCAGCTTATGGGGAGACAATGAGCAGTTCTTC.